The clone carrying this T cell receptor (beta chain) was counted only a few times. Its matching antigen is unknown. This specimen belongs to a study of immune heterogeneity within non-small cell lung tumors. Across the whole study: Histology included a handful of squamous cell carcinomas, about 11 non-squamous carcinomas and 1 unspecified tumor. General observations from the study: Recurrence of the same dominant CDR3 beta clonotypes was seen across tumor sites within a patient, and site-unique high-frequency clones were present alongside them. Statistically, local T-cell clonality exhibited a moderate yet significant correlation with local tumor mutational burden (R 0.3 to 0.35).

Multiplex PCR with 32 V and 13 J primers amplified TCR beta CDR3. In TCRdb, the multiplex PCR reads were re-called with MiXCR into one record per CDR3 protein. The sample records about 34,000 distinct CDR3 sequences, about 29% being singletons. Genomic DNA extracted from bulk tumor tissue served as template. A total of around 590 ng was used per sample. Every primary tumor yielded several biopsies, spaced far apart, that were taken during surgery. Curative surgery was performed on patients who had untreated, newly diagnosed non-small cell lung cancer. Curative-intent surgery was being performed on the donors, who were patients newly diagnosed with non-small cell lung cancer. The V and J ends lost 6 bases and 3 bases, in that order; junction bases with no gene match: 9. The CDR3 contains 15 residues. CDR1 MNHEY and CDR2 SVGEGT come from the germline V gene.

The chain carries TRBV6-2 or TRBV6-3 and TRBJ2-5, with 8 bases aligning to TRBD2. The sequence came from a man aged 40-50 years with non-small cell lung cancer. Sample: lung tumor tissue. The CDR3 sequence is CASSPGGVLEETQYF. The CDR3 region has the DNA TGTGCCAGCAGCCCGGGGGGGGTTCTAGAAGAGACCCAGTACTTC.